The clone carrying this TCR beta chain was counted only a few times. Its specificity is unknown. It was with a sample-barcoded 5' primer and a J-beta primer mix that a second PCR of about 7 to 12 cycles was run. Each CDR3 protein is one row after TCRdb ran MiXCR on the 5' RACE reads. Of 600,000 to 800,000 distinct CDR3 sequences in the sample, around 52% were seen once. The source of the sample is a study of blood T cells in healthy people across ages. Germline lookup yields CDR1 MGHRA and CDR2 YSYEKL. The V and J ends lost 3 bases and 3 bases, in that order; junction bases with no gene match: 10. The CDR3 runs 17 residues. General study points: Compared with aged donors, long-lived donors showed fewer expanded clones, suggesting selection. Estimates based on one million T cells were treated as lower bounds.

Input material: blood. This clonotype was sampled from an elderly woman in good health. J is TRBJ2-2 and V is TRBV4-1, with 7 bases that match TRBD1. The CDR3 nucleotides read TGCGCCAGCAGCCAGCCCGGGACCAGGGGGTACACCGGGGAGCTGTTTTTT. As protein: CASSQPGTRGYTGELFF.